A single sample is the source of the 17 T cell receptor beta chains below, sequenced in a study of blood T cell repertoires in COVID-19. TCRdb's copy holds only in-frame clones and misses some; the assay was immunoSEQ multiplex PCR. The sample includes approximately 110,000 clones, 70% to 90% of them seen just once. The sequencing input was peripheral blood. The receptors were gathered from a human donor in a cohort sampled during active COVID-19.

The sample holds one count of this clone. This chain joins TRBV7-9 and TRBJ2-3, with 8 bases identical to TRBD2. Germline V lookup: CDR1 SEHNR, CDR2 FQNEAQ (reference sequence). The J segment lost 6 bases and the V segment lost 5 bases, leaving 10 bases of the junction unmatched. This CDR3 has 15 amino acids. CDR3 sequence reads: CASSPPGTSMDTQYF. CDR3 nucleotide sequence: TGTGCCAGCAGCCCACCCGGGACTAGTATGGATACGCAGTATTTT.

The rearrangement joins TRBV10-3 to TRBJ2-2; 7 positions match TRBD2. The germline gives CDR1 ENHRY, CDR2 SYGVKD. V gave up 3 bases and J gave up 1 base; unmatched junction bases: 2. This CDR3 has 15 residues. In nucleotides, the CDR3 is TGTGCCATCAGTGACGGGAGGAGGAACACCGGGGAGCTGTTTTTT. Its translation is CAISDGRRNTGELFF.

This clone was counted between two and nine times. The chain recombines TRBV19 with TRBJ1-2, with D maybe TRBD1 (6 bases). With 6 bases removed from V and 4 bases from J, the gap between germline ends came to 18 bases. The CDR3 is 15 residues long. The germline V gene encodes CDR1 LNHDA and CDR2 SQIVND (reference sequence). The CDR3 spells CASSSNRAVIYGYTF. The CDR3 DNA is TGTGCCAGTAGCTCTAACAGGGCCGTCATCTATGGCTACACCTTC.

The chain's CDR3 is CASTQGLFYNEQFF. The DNA for the CDR3 is TGTGCCAGTACCCAAGGACTATTCTACAATGAGCAGTTCTTC. The rearrangement uses TRBV19 and TRBJ2-1; a possible D gene is TRBD2 (6 bases). Trimming took off 7 bases at V and 3 bases at J, with 13 bases between the two ends. CDR3 length equals 14 residues. Germline V gene sequence: CDR1 LNHDA, CDR2 SQIVND (reference sequence).

A few counts support this clone. The chain uses TRBV7-3 and TRBJ2-1; D uncertain. The CDR3 runs 12 residues. Per germline, CDR1 SGHTA and CDR2 FQGTGA. Trimming took off 4 bases at V and 6 bases at J, with 7 bases between the two ends. CDR3 DNA: TGTGCCAGCAGCTCCACGGGCAATGAGCAGTTCTTC. As protein: CASSSTGNEQFF.

The V call is TRBV5-1, the J call TRBJ2-1, with D hard to call. The CDR3 is 17 amino acids. With 4 bases removed from V and 0 bases from J, the gap between germline ends came to 17 bases. CDR1 and CDR2 (germline): SGHRS, YFSETQ. CDR3 DNA sequence: TGCGCCAGCAGCCTCCAACCTAGTTTGGGCTCCTACAATGAGCAGTTCTTC. Translated, it gives CASSLQPSLGSYNEQFF.

The chain links TRBV21-1 to TRBJ1-2. TRBV21-1 is annotated as a pseudogene. This CDR3 has 12 residues. CDR3 residues: CASSKGEDGYTF. CDR3 in DNA: TGTGCCAGCAGCAAAGGCGAGGATGGCTACACCTTC.

The rearrangement uses TRBV10-3 and TRBJ1-5; D not resolved. Trimming pared 0 bases from V and 4 bases from J, leaving 4 bases between. Germline V gene lookup returns CDR1 ENHRY and CDR2 SYGVKD. The CDR3 runs 13 residues. The CDR3 region is CAISESYNQPQHF. The CDR3 bases are TGTGCCATCAGTGAGTCGTATAATCAGCCCCAGCATTTT.

The chain links TRBV19 to TRBJ2-5; 10 bases fit TRBD2. Germline CDR1 reads LNHDA; CDR2 reads SQIVND (reference sequence). The CDR3 contains 12 residues. Germline trimming cut 5 bases from V and 8 bases from J; bases unmatched to any gene: 2. The CDR3 region has the DNA TGTGCCAGTAGTGCTAGCGGGGGCACCCAGTACTTC. Amino acid sequence: CASSASGGTQYF.

This CDR3 is CASSPGQGKYSGNTIYF. The CDR3 nucleotides are TGTGCCAGCTCTCCCGGACAGGGGAAATACTCTGGAAACACCATATATTTT. The V gene is TRBV18, the J gene TRBJ1-3, with TRBD1 matching over 9 bases. This CDR3 is 17 amino acids long. Germline trimming cut 6 bases from V and 0 bases from J; bases unmatched to any gene: 9. From germline, CDR1 is KGHSH and CDR2 LQKENI.

This clone was seen a single time. The rearrangement uses TRBV27 and TRBJ2-7, with 7 bases fitting TRBD2. Trimming at V came to 0 bases and at J to 5 bases, leaving 10 bases not matched to a gene. The CDR3 loop spans 16 amino acids. Germline V gene lookup returns CDR1 MNHEY and CDR2 SMNVEV (reference sequence). The CDR3 protein is CASSLSIWGGWNEQYF. The DNA for the CDR3 is TGTGCCAGCAGTTTATCCATCTGGGGGGGGTGGAACGAGCAGTACTTC.

The J gene is TRBJ2-2, the V gene TRBV27, with TRBD1 as a possible D gene (6 bases). The germline CDR1 and CDR2 sequences are MNHEY and SMNVEV (reference sequence). V lost 2 bases to trimming and J lost 4 bases, with 14 bases between them. The CDR3 consists of 16 residues. The chain's CDR3 is CASSLGQGFITGELFF. The CDR3 DNA follows: TGTGCCAGCAGTTTAGGGCAGGGGTTTATCACCGGGGAGCTGTTTTTT.

The V call is TRBV7-9, the J call TRBJ2-2, with D perhaps TRBD1 (6 bases). The CDR3 is 15 amino acids. The ends were cut back, 1 base at V and 4 bases at J, with 10 bases in the middle. Per the germline V gene, CDR1 is SEHNR and CDR2 is FQNEAQ (reference sequence). The CDR3 protein is CASSLGSGATGELFF. For the CDR3, the DNA is TGTGCCAGCAGCTTAGGTTCAGGGGCCACCGGGGAGCTGTTTTTT.

This clone is a singleton in its sample. V is TRBV4-2 and J is TRBJ2-3; 8 bases are shared with TRBD2. J gave up 2 bases and V 4 bases, and 8 bases lay outside the gene matches. This CDR3 has 16 residues. In germline, CDR1 is LGHNA, CDR2 YNFKEQ. CDR3 protein: CASSLLLAGTTDTQYF. For the CDR3, the DNA is TGTGCCAGCAGCCTCCTCTTAGCGGGGACCACAGATACGCAGTATTTT.

The chain combines TRBV7-3 with TRBJ2-3, with D uncertain. V lost 5 bases and J 5 bases, leaving 11 bases between the germline ends. The CDR3 covers 13 residues. In germline, CDR1 is SGHTA, CDR2 FQGTGA. DNA of the CDR3: TGTGCCAGCAGCCTCGGTCCCCAAGATACGCAGTATTTT. Protein: CASSLGPQDTQYF.

A note on this clone: The junction and the germline gene differ at one end; a read error may be behind it. The V gene is TRBV19, the J gene TRBJ2-3; possible D gene TRBD1, 6 bases. The CDR3 sequence is 14 residues long. CDR1 LNHDA and CDR2 SQIVND come from the germline V gene (reference sequence). The CDR3: CASSIGQITDTQYF. The CDR3 DNA sequence: TGTGCCAGTAGCATAGGACAGATCACAGATACGCAGTATTTT.

This clone was seen more than once but under ten times. J is TRBJ1-6 and V is TRBV9, with 10 nucleotides matching TRBD1. J gave up 7 bases and V 3 bases, and 10 bases lay outside the gene matches. Germline V lookup: CDR1 SGDLS, CDR2 YYNGEE. The CDR3 is made up of 17 amino acids. In DNA form, the CDR3 reads TGTGCCAGCAGCGCCCAGGTACCGGGACAGGGGAATTCACCCCTCCACTTT. It codes for CASSAQVPGQGNSPLHF.